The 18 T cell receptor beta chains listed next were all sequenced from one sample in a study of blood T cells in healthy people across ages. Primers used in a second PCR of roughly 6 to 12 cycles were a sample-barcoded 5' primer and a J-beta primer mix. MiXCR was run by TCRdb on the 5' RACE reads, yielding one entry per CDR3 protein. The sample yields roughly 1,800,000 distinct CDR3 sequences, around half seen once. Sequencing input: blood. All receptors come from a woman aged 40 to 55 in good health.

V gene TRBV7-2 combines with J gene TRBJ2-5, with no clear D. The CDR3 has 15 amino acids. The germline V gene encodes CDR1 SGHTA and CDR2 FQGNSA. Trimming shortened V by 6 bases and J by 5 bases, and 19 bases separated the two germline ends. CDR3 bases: TGTGCCAGCAGATCAGAGAAGGCCAGGTGGGAGACCCAGTACTTC. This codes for CASRSEKARWETQYF.

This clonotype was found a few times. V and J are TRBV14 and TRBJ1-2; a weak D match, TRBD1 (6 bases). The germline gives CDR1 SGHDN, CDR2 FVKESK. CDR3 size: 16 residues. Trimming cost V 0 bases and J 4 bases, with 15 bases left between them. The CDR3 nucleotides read TGTGCCAGCAGCCAAGACCGCTGGAGAGGGGGCTATGGCTACACCTTC. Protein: CASSQDRWRGGYGYTF.

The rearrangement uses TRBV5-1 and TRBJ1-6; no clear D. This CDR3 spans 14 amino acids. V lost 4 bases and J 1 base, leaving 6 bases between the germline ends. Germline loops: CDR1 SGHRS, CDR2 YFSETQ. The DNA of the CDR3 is TGCGCCAGCAGCATGGAATCCTATAATTCACCCCTCCACTTT. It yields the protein CASSMESYNSPLHF.

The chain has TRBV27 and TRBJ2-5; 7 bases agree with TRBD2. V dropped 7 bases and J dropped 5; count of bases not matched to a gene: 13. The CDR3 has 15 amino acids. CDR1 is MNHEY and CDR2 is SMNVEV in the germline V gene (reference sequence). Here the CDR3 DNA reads TGTGCCAGCACGGGACTACGGGGTCGGAAGGAGACCCAGTACTTC. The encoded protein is CASTGLRGRKETQYF.

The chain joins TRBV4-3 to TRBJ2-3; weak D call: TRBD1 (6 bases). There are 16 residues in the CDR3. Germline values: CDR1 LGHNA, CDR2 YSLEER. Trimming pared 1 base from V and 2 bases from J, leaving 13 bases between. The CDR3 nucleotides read TGCGCCAGCAGCCAAGTCGGACAGCCAAACACAGATACGCAGTATTTT. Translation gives CASSQVGQPNTDTQYF.

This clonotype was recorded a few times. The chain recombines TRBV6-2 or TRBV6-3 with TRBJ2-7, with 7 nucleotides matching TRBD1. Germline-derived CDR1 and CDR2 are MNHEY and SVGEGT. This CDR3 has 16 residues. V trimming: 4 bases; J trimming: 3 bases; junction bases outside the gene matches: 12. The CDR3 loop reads CASSSWDSGQRYEQYF. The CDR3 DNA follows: TGTGCCAGCAGTTCCTGGGACAGCGGACAGCGCTACGAGCAGTACTTC.

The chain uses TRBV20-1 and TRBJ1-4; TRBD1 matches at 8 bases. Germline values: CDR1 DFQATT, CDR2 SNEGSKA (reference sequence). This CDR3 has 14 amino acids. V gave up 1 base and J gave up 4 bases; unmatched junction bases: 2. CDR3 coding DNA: TGCAGTGCTAGAGGGACAGGGCGTAATGAAAAACTGTTTTTT. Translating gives CSARGTGRNEKLFF.

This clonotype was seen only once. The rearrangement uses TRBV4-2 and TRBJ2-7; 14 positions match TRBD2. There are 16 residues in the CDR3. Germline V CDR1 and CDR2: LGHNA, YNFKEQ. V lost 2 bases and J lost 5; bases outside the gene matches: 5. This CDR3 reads CASSQRTSGGPDEQYF. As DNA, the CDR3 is TGTGCCAGCAGCCAAAGGACTAGCGGGGGGCCCGACGAGCAGTACTTC.

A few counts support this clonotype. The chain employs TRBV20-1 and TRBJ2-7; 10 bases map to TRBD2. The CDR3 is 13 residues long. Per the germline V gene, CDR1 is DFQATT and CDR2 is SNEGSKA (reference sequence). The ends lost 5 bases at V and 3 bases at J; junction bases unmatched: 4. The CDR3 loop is CSAGLAVIYEQYF. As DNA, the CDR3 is TGCAGTGCTGGACTAGCGGTGATCTACGAGCAGTACTTC.

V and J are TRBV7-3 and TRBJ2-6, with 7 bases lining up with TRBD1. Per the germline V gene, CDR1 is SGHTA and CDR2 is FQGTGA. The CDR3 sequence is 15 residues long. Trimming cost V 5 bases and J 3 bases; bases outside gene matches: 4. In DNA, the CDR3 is TGTGCCAGCAGCCCAGACAGGGTTGGGGCCAACGTCCTGACTTTC. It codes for CASSPDRVGANVLTF.

CDR3 nucleotide sequence: TGCAGCGCCGGAGCCTCCTACGAGCAGTACTTC. Amino acid sequence: CSAGASYEQYF. This chain uses TRBV29-1 with TRBJ2-7; D unclear. Germline CDR1 and CDR2: SQVTM and ANQGSEA. The germline V and J ends were trimmed by 7 bases and 0 bases, with 7 bases remaining between them. The CDR3 consists of 11 residues.

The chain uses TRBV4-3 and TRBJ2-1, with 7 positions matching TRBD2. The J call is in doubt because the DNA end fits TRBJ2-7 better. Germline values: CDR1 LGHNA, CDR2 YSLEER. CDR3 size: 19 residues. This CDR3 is CASSQETGGGRFSYNEQYF. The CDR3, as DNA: TGCGCCAGCAGCCAAGAGACTGGCGGGGGTAGATTCTCCTACAATGAGCAGTACTTC.

In DNA form, the CDR3 reads TGTGCCAGCAGTGAATCTGGACGGGGCAATCAGCCCCAGCATTTT. Translating gives CASSESGRGNQPQHF. The chain couples TRBV25-1 to TRBJ1-5, with D uncertain. The V gene lost 1 base and the J gene lost 2 bases, with 9 bases spanning the gap. This CDR3 spans 15 amino acids. Germline V gene lookup returns CDR1 MGHDK and CDR2 SYGVNS.

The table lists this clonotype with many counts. The CDR3 nucleotides are TGCAGTGCCCCTCGGGCGGGGGGGCACAATGAGCAGTTCTTC. Translation gives CSAPRAGGHNEQFF. This rearrangement joins TRBV20-1 to TRBJ2-1; TRBD2 aligns across 9 bases. Germline CDR1 and CDR2: DFQATT and SNEGSKA (reference sequence). The CDR3 length is 14 residues. Trimming at V came to 6 bases and at J to 5 bases, leaving 8 bases not matched to a gene.

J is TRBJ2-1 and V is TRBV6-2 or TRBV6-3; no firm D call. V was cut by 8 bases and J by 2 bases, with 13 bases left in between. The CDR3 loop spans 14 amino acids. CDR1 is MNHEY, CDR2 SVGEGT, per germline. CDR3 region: CASQAETPYNEQFF. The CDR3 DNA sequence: TGTGCCAGCCAGGCAGAGACTCCCTACAATGAGCAGTTCTTC.

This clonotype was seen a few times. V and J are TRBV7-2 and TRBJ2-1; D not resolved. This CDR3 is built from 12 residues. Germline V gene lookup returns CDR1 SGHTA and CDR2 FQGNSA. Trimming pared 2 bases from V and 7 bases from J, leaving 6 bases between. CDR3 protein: CASSLKSNEQFF. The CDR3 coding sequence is TGTGCCAGCAGCTTAAAGTCTAATGAGCAGTTCTTC.

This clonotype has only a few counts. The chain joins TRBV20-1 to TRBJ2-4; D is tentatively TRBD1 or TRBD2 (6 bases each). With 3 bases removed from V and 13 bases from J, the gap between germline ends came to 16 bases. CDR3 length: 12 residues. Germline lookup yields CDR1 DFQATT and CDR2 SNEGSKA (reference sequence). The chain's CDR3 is CSASVRGGEQYF. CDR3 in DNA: TGCAGTGCTAGCGTCAGGGGAGGAGAGCAGTACTTC.

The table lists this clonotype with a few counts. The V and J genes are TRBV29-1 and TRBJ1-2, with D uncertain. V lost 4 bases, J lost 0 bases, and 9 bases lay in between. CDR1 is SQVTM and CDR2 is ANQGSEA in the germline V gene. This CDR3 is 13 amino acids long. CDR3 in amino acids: CSVAENSNYGYTF. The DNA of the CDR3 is TGCAGCGTTGCTGAGAACTCTAACTATGGCTACACCTTC.